These T cell receptor beta chains were read from a single sample in a study of blood T cells in healthy people across ages. TCRdb redid the calling of the 5' RACE reads with MiXCR, one entry per CDR3 protein. The profile shows roughly 1,500,000 distinct CDR3 sequences, around 39% of them singletons. The sample consisted of blood. These TCRs come from a woman aged 18-35 years in good health. The CDR3 runs from the conserved cysteine through the conserved F or W. D genes are given only for firm matches. The size of a clone is reported for some rows only, either as once, few or many, or as a class for expanded clones.

cdr3_aa | cdr3_nt | clone_size | v_call | d_call | j_call
CASSEAATTNYGYTF | TGTGCCAGCAGTGAAGCCGCGACCACTAACTATGGCTACACCTTC | NA | TRBV6-1 | NA | TRBJ1-2
CASSLEVGTGAYEQYF | TGCGCCAGCAGCTTGGAAGTAGGGACCGGGGCGTACGAGCAGTACTTC | NA | TRBV5-1 | NA | TRBJ2-7
CASSEIGQEPDFF | TGTGCCAGCAGTGAAATCGGACAGGAGCCTGATTTCTTT | NA | TRBV6-1 | TRBD1 | TRBJ1-1
CASSLVREGEKLFF | TGTGCCAGCAGCTTGGTCCGGGAAGGCGAAAAACTGTTTTTT | NA | TRBV5-5 | NA | TRBJ1-4
CASSPPGTGVGYTF | TGCGCCAGCAGCCCGCCCGGGACAGGTGTCGGCTACACCTTC | few | TRBV5-1 | TRBD1 | TRBJ1-2
CASSQELASPPNEQFF | TGTGCCAGCAGCCAAGAATTGGCTAGCCCTCCCAATGAGCAGTTCTTC | few | TRBV3-1 | NA | TRBJ2-1
CSARDRDGTSGGQTYNEQFF | TGCAGTGCTAGAGATAGGGACGGGACTAGCGGGGGCCAGACCTACAATGAGCAGTTCTTC | NA | TRBV20-1 | TRBD2 | TRBJ2-1
CASSHWDDPRQRTIYNEQYF | TGCGCCAGCAGCCATTGGGACGATCCCAGGCAGCGGACTATATACAATGAGCAGTACTTC | NA | TRBV4-1 | NA | TRBJ2-7
CASSFRQGTRDEQYF | TGTGCCAGCAGCTTTCGACAGGGAACTAGAGACGAGCAGTACTTC | NA | TRBV9 | TRBD1 | TRBJ2-7
CTTAGQGTFYEQYF | TGTACCACTGCCGGACAGGGAACCTTCTACGAGCAGTACTTC | NA | TRBV10-3 | TRBD1 | TRBJ2-7
CASSFADRINYGYTF | TGTGCCAGCAGTTTCGCGGACAGGATTAACTATGGCTACACCTTC | NA | TRBV27 | TRBD1 | TRBJ1-2
CASSFELWETQYF | TGCGCCAGCAGCTTTGAATTATGGGAGACCCAGTACTTC | NA | TRBV5-1 | NA | TRBJ2-5
CATWGPYGYTF | TGTGCCACCTGGGGCCCCTATGGCTACACCTTC | NA | TRBV15 | NA | TRBJ1-2
CASSPPSGGSYEQYF | TGTGCCAGCAGCCCTCCGTCGGGGGGCTCCTACGAGCAGTACTTC | few | TRBV5-1 | TRBD2 | TRBJ2-7
CSAPLNGQPGSGANVLTF | TGCAGTGCTCCCCTCAACGGACAGCCCGGCTCTGGGGCCAACGTCCTGACTTTC | few | TRBV20-1 | NA | TRBJ2-6
CASSSHSGTGFYEQYF | TGTGCCAGCAGTTCACATTCCGGGACAGGGTTTTACGAGCAGTACTTC | few | TRBV27 | TRBD1 | TRBJ2-7
CASSPGPLEQFF | TGTGCCAGCAGCCCCGGACCCCTGGAGCAGTTCTTC | NA | TRBV3-1 | NA | TRBJ2-1
CASSQDEFQACTF | TGTGCCAGCAGCCAAGACGAGTTCCAAGCTTGCACCTTC | NA | TRBV14 | NA | TRBJ1-2
CASSVELGVTGFDTEAFF | TGTGCCAGCAGCGTAGAATTGGGTGTGACAGGGTTCGACACTGAAGCTTTCTTT | NA | TRBV9 | TRBD1 | TRBJ1-1
CASSSAGTGNYEQYF | TGTGCCAGCAGTTCGGCCGGGACAGGGAACTACGAGCAGTACTTC | NA | TRBV6-5 | TRBD1 | TRBJ2-7
CATALQGAGTEAFF | TGTGCCACCGCCCTGCAGGGGGCAGGGACTGAAGCTTTCTTT | NA | TRBV25-1 | TRBD1 | TRBJ1-1
CASKSGTVAYEQYF | TGTGCCAGCAAGTCCGGGACAGTAGCCTACGAGCAGTACTTC | NA | TRBV28 | TRBD1 | TRBJ2-7
CAGSFVGEGGSNYGYTF | TGTGCCGGCAGTTTCGTGGGTGAAGGGGGCTCCAACTATGGCTACACCTTC | NA | TRBV28 | TRBD1 | TRBJ1-2
CASSLSYGQETQFF | TGTGCCAGCAGCTTAAGTTACGGACAAGAGACCCAGTTCTTC | NA | TRBV7-2 | NA | TRBJ2-1
CASTLSGTEGYTF | TGTGCCAGCACCCTAAGTGGGACAGAGGGCTACACCTTC | NA | TRBV6-6 | TRBD1 | TRBJ1-2
CATGRAGSPLHF | TGTGCCACCGGTCGGGCGGGTTCACCCCTCCACTTT | NA | TRBV27 | NA | TRBJ1-6
CASSQETGGGTAFF | TGTGCCAGCAGCCAAGAAACCGGGGGGGGAACGGCTTTCTTT | NA | TRBV3-1 | NA | TRBJ1-1